The next 10 T cell receptor beta chains were all read from a single sample in a study of blood T cell repertoires in COVID-19. Produced via immunoSEQ multiplex PCR; TCRdb's table is partial and in-frame only. The data show fewer than 130,000 clones, with around 80% seen just once and 3% to 4.5% held by the top ten. The sample taken for sequencing was peripheral blood. The receptors here all came from a woman older than 75 with acute or convalescent COVID-19.

A few counts support this clone. This chain links TRBV5-6 with TRBJ2-1; TRBD2 might be the D (6 bases). Looked up from germline, CDR1 is SGHDT and CDR2 is YYEEEE. V lost 1 base and J 14 bases, leaving 19 bases between the germline ends. The CDR3 runs 14 residues. CDR3 nucleotides: TGTGCCAGCAGCTTGTCTCTAGCGCACGCGATGGAGTTCTTC. It specifies CASSLSLAHAMEFF.

The CDR3: CASSPTGGLSYTF. CDR3 coding DNA: TGTGCCAGCAGTCCAACAGGGGGTTTGAGCTACACCTTC. V usage is TRBV7-2 and J usage is TRBJ1-2, with TRBD1 matching 8 bases. This CDR3 is built from 13 residues. V lost 6 bases to trimming and J lost 9 bases; unmatched junction nucleotides: 9. Germline CDR1 and CDR2: SGHTA and FQGNSA.

This sequence joins TRBV28 and TRBJ1-1; maybe TRBD1 (5 bases). Germline CDR1 and CDR2: MDHEN and SYDVKM. V was trimmed by 6 bases and J by 7 bases, leaving 21 bases between them. CDR3 length equals 15 residues. CDR3 in amino acids: CASSHSGVVSGEAFF. The DNA for the CDR3 is TGTGCCAGCAGCCACTCGGGGGTGGTAAGTGGTGAAGCTTTCTTT. The whole variable domain, remainder taken from reference TRBV28 and TRBJ1-1, is DVKVTQSSRYLVKRTGEKVFLECVQDMDHENMFWYRQDPGLGLRLIYFSYDVKMKEKGDIPEGYSVSREKKERFSLILESASTNQTSMYLCASSHSGVVSGEAFFGQGTRLTVV.

This chain uses TRBV5-4 with TRBJ2-6; possibly TRBD2 for D (5 bases). CDR3 length: 17 residues. V was cut by 4 bases and J by 0 bases, with 14 bases left in between. Germline CDR1 is SGHNT and CDR2 is YYREEE (reference sequence). CDR3 in amino acids: CASSPSRDSSGANVLTF. In nucleotides, the CDR3 is TGTGCCAGCAGCCCCTCGAGGGATAGCTCTGGGGCCAACGTCCTGACTTTC. The full variable domain, completed using reference TRBV5-4 and TRBJ2-6, is ETGVTQSPTHLIKTRGQQVTLRCSSQSGHNTVSWYQQALGQGPQFIFQYYREEENGRGNFPPRFSGLQFPNYSSELNVNALELDDSALYLCASSPSRDSSGANVLTFGAGSRLTVL.

Only a few counts were recorded for this clone. The chain has TRBV15 and TRBJ2-7, with 11 nucleotides matching TRBD2. There are 19 residues in the CDR3. Germline CDR1 reads LNHNV; CDR2 reads YYDKDF (reference sequence). With 6 bases clipped from V and 0 bases from J, the junction kept 16 bases outside the gene matches. In DNA, the CDR3 is TGTGCCACCAGTTTCTACGGGACTAGCGGACGGCTTAGCTCCTACGAGCAGTACTTC. Translating it yields CATSFYGTSGRLSSYEQYF.

This chain joins TRBV9 and TRBJ2-5; D call uncertain. Germline V lookup: CDR1 SGDLS, CDR2 YYNGEE. Trimming pared 3 bases from V and 7 bases from J, leaving 16 bases between. This CDR3 has 14 amino acids. The CDR3 DNA reads TGTGCCAGCAGCGCAGACTCTTACACGGTGACCCAGTACTTC. The encoded protein is CASSADSYTVTQYF.

This chain links TRBV3-1 (or the pseudogene TRBV3-2) with TRBJ2-7; 7 bases are shared with TRBD2. V dropped 1 base and J dropped 1; count of bases not matched to a gene: 4. CDR1 LGHDT and CDR2 YNNKEL come from the germline V gene (reference sequence). The CDR3 covers 15 residues. For the CDR3, the DNA is TGTGCCAGCAGCCAAGGGTGGGGGGGATCCTACGAGCAGTACTTC. The encoded protein is CASSQGWGGSYEQYF.

The genes are TRBV5-4 and TRBJ2-5, with 7 positions matching TRBD1. Trimming removed 4 bases from V and 3 bases from J; junction bases left unmatched: 6. In germline, CDR1 is SGHNT, CDR2 YYREEE (reference sequence). The CDR3 totals 14 residues. CDR3 nucleotide sequence: TGTGCCAGCAGCGTCCAAACAGGGGAAGAGACCCAGTACTTC. Protein product: CASSVQTGEETQYF.

The genes are TRBV16 and TRBJ1-6; D is ambiguous. This CDR3 region has 14 residues. The V and J ends lost 3 bases and 10 bases respectively, with 13 bases between them. In germline, CDR1 is KGHSY, CDR2 FQNENV. This CDR3 is CASSQRASGSPLHF. The CDR3 DNA is TGTGCCAGCAGCCAGAGGGCCTCGGGATCACCCCTCCACTTT.

The chain is built from TRBV3-1 (or the pseudogene TRBV3-2) and TRBJ1-5; no firm D call. V was clipped by 1 base and J by 0 bases, with 4 bases between them. The CDR3 totals 14 residues. CDR1 and CDR2 from the germline V gene are LGHDT and YNNKEL (reference sequence). CDR3 in amino acids: CASSQGVSNQPQHF. DNA of the CDR3: TGTGCCAGCAGCCAAGGCGTTAGCAATCAGCCCCAGCATTTT.